Below, 21 T cell receptor beta chains from the same sample are listed, as sequenced in a study of identical twins. TCRdb itself ran the 5' RACE reads through MiXCR, one entry per CDR3 protein. The table records 650,000 to 750,000 distinct CDR3 sequences, roughly 20% of them present only once. Another study also made use of these data, one on T cells expressing NK-cell markers.

The sequenced material came from PBMCs. The receptor set was obtained from a young woman in good health.

This clonotype was seen only a few times. This CDR3 is CSARVTLVTTDTQYF. The CDR3 nucleotides read TGCAGTGCTAGAGTAACCTTAGTTACTACAGATACGCAGTATTTT. This sequence joins TRBV20-1 and TRBJ2-3; D gene ambiguous. The length of the CDR3 is 15 residues. CDR1 and CDR2 from the germline V gene are DFQATT and SNEGSKA (reference sequence). V lost 1 base and J 3 bases, leaving 14 bases between the germline ends.

This clonotype has more than one count but fewer than ten. The chain joins TRBV29-1 to TRBJ1-2, with a possible D match to TRBD1 (6 bases). Germline CDR1 and CDR2: SQVTM and ANQGSEA. The CDR3 is 13 residues long. V gave up 7 bases and J gave up 0 bases, with 12 bases separating them. The CDR3 nucleotides read TGCAGCGCCCTGCGACAGGCTAACTATGGCTACACCTTC. Its protein is CSALRQANYGYTF.

This clonotype was seen only a few times. The chain joins TRBV9 to TRBJ2-3; maybe TRBD2 (5 bases). Trimming shortened V by 3 bases and J by 4 bases, and 15 bases separated the two germline ends. CDR1 is SGDLS and CDR2 is YYNGEE in the germline V gene. The CDR3 loop spans 15 amino acids. DNA of the CDR3: TGTGCCAGCAGCGCCGGGGTAGGGTTCCCAGATACGCAGTATTTT. Protein: CASSAGVGFPDTQYF.

In its sample, this clonotype was seen many times. V usage is TRBV29-1 and J usage is TRBJ2-1; 13 bases match TRBD2. The CDR3 has 14 amino acids. Germline values: CDR1 SQVTM, CDR2 ANQGSEA. Losses at the gene ends were 7 bases for V and 7 bases for J; bases not matched to a gene: 7. The CDR3 loop reads CSATPGLAGNEQFF. DNA for the CDR3: TGCAGCGCTACTCCGGGACTAGCGGGGAATGAGCAGTTCTTC.

As concerns this clonotype: A much larger clonotype is one base distant, so this may be a read error. The rearrangement uses TRBV20-1 and TRBJ2-1, with 8 bases lining up with TRBD2. The length of the CDR3 is 16 residues. Trimming removed 6 bases from V and 0 bases from J; junction bases left unmatched: 10. The germline V gene encodes CDR1 DFQATT and CDR2 SNEGSKA (reference sequence). DNA of the CDR3: TGCAGTGCGATAAGGACTAGCCCCCTCTCCTACAATGAGCAGTTCTTC. Amino acids: CSAIRTSPLSYNEQFF.

The chain carries TRBV5-1 and TRBJ2-7; 8 bases agree with TRBD1. The V gene's germline CDR1 is SGHRS and CDR2 YFSETQ. This CDR3 is 13 amino acids long. After removal of 3 bases from V and 6 bases from J, the junction contained 5 bases not matched to a gene. CDR3 in amino acids: CASSWTGTGEQYF. For the CDR3, the DNA is TGCGCCAGCAGCTGGACAGGGACGGGCGAGCAGTACTTC.

This rearrangement joins TRBV5-6 to TRBJ2-2, with D uncertain. This CDR3 contains 16 residues. Germline loops: CDR1 SGHDT, CDR2 YYEEEE. V lost 2 bases and J 0 bases, leaving 11 bases between the germline ends. For the CDR3, the DNA is TGTGCCAGCAGCTTCGGGCTCGCGCCGAACACCGGGGAGCTGTTTTTT. Encoded protein: CASSFGLAPNTGELFF.

This clonotype has more than one count but fewer than ten. The junction differs from germline at one of its ends, possibly a read error. This chain's CDR3 is CASSPQGDSPLHF. In nucleotides, the CDR3 is TGCGCCAGCAGTCCACAGGGAGATTCACCCCTCCACTTT. The chain carries TRBV18 and TRBJ1-6, with D possibly being TRBD1 (6 bases). The length of the CDR3 is 13 residues. Germline V lookup: CDR1 KGHSH, CDR2 LQKENI.

This clonotype was detected a few times. The chain carries TRBV9 and TRBJ2-7, with D perhaps being TRBD1 or TRBD2 (5 bases each). V lost 0 bases to trimming and J lost 3 bases, with 13 bases between them. This CDR3 region has 15 residues. Germline assignment: CDR1 SGDLS and CDR2 YYNGEE. CDR3 sequence: CASSVAPGPVYEQYF. The CDR3 coding sequence is TGTGCCAGCAGCGTAGCTCCGGGACCGGTCTACGAGCAGTACTTC.

This clonotype appeared a single time. The chain is built from TRBV7-9 and TRBJ2-2, with a weak D call TRBD2 (6 bases). This CDR3 is 15 amino acids long. V was clipped by 5 bases and J by 4 bases, with 14 bases between them. Per germline, CDR1 SEHNR and CDR2 FQNEAQ (reference sequence). The CDR3 nucleotides are TGTGCCAGCAGCGACCATCAAGCGGGCACCGGGGAGCTGTTTTTT. Its translation is CASSDHQAGTGELFF.

The chain couples TRBV21-1 to TRBJ2-7. TRBV21-1 is described as a pseudogene. The CDR3 covers 11 residues. CDR3 region: CATSAFYEQYF. CDR3 DNA sequence: TGTGCCACCTCAGCCTTCTACGAGCAGTACTTC.

The CDR3 loop reads CASGLLGGAPTDTQYF. The CDR3 coding sequence is TGTGCTAGTGGTTTGCTTGGGGGGGCCCCTACAGATACGCAGTATTTT. The chain links TRBV12-5 to TRBJ2-3; possibly TRBD2 for D (7 bases). CDR3 length: 16 amino acids. Germline CDR1 and CDR2: LGHNT and FRNRAP. With 2 bases removed from V and 3 bases from J, the gap between germline ends came to 15 bases.

The chain carries TRBV27 and TRBJ2-1, with D hard to call. The CDR3 is made up of 11 amino acids. Germline V gene lookup returns CDR1 MNHEY and CDR2 SMNVEV (reference sequence). V was shortened by 6 bases and J by 10 bases, with 10 bases between the two germline ends. The chain's CDR3 is CASSQGREQFF. As DNA, the CDR3 is TGTGCCAGCAGCCAAGGTCGCGAGCAGTTCTTC.

This clonotype was picked up a small number of times. The chain combines TRBV7-1 with TRBJ2-1; D call uncertain. TRBV7-1 is recorded as an ORF, its role being uncertain. V lost 5 bases and J 0 bases, leaving 32 bases between the germline ends. The CDR3 has 22 residues. CDR3 sequence (DNA): TGTGCCAGCAGCACGCGCAGGTACCATATACCTACTTTCGGACCCTCCTACAATGAGCAGTTCTTC. Residues: CASSTRRYHIPTFGPSYNEQFF.

The chain recombines TRBV20-1 with TRBJ2-1; the D gene is possibly TRBD2 (6 bases). V dropped 3 bases and J dropped 4 bases, with 19 bases sitting between them. The CDR3 loop spans 16 amino acids. Germline CDR1 reads DFQATT; CDR2 reads SNEGSKA (reference sequence). The CDR3: CSARVSEGPSYNEQFF. The CDR3 nucleotides read TGCAGTGCTAGGGTTTCGGAGGGCCCCAGTTACAATGAGCAGTTCTTC.

This clonotype was observed a handful of times. V gene TRBV6-1 combines with J gene TRBJ2-7; TRBD1 matches 7 bases. Germline-derived CDR1 and CDR2 are MNHNS and SASEGT. The J segment lost 2 bases and the V segment lost 1 base, leaving 5 bases of the junction unmatched. CDR3 length equals 15 residues. The CDR3 protein is CASSEDLDRAYEQYF. In nucleotides, the CDR3 is TGTGCCAGCAGTGAAGATTTAGACAGGGCCTACGAGCAGTACTTC.

This clonotype was counted between two and nine times. The rearrangement uses TRBV20-1 and TRBJ2-5; 7 nucleotides line up with TRBD1. The CDR3 is 16 residues long. Germline loops: CDR1 DFQATT, CDR2 SNEGSKA (reference sequence). V was clipped by 0 bases and J by 2 bases; unmatched bases: 9. In DNA, the CDR3 is TGCAGTGCTAGAGATACGGGACAGCCAATTCAAGAGACCCAGTACTTC. Protein product: CSARDTGQPIQETQYF.

This chain uses TRBV7-9 with TRBJ2-1; 10 bases line up with TRBD2. The V segment lost 5 bases and the J segment 8 bases; nucleotides outside the gene matches: 6. The germline V gene encodes CDR1 SEHNR and CDR2 FQNEAQ (reference sequence). The length of the CDR3 is 14 residues. Here the CDR3 reads CASSLSGGYDEQFF. The CDR3 DNA sequence: TGTGCCAGCAGCCTTAGCGGGGGGTACGATGAGCAGTTCTTC.

This clonotype has ten or more counts. V and J are TRBV9 and TRBJ2-7; 10 bases align to TRBD2. Trimming took 3 bases from V and 8 from J; bases not matched to a gene: 17. This CDR3 is 17 amino acids long. CDR1 SGDLS and CDR2 YYNGEE come from the germline V gene. The CDR3 bases are TGTGCCAGCAGCGCAACCGGCGGACTAGCGGATTCTACGAAGCAGTACTTC. Translated: CASSATGGLADSTKQYF.

The rearrangement links TRBV10-3 to TRBJ2-7; 8 nucleotides line up with TRBD2. Germline V gives CDR1 ENHRY, CDR2 SYGVKD. V shed 2 bases, J shed 0 bases, and the junction held 9 bases outside the gene matches. The CDR3 is made up of 17 amino acids. CDR3 protein: CAISEPSLAGPSYEQYF. CDR3 in DNA: TGTGCCATCAGTGAGCCAAGTTTAGCGGGGCCCTCCTACGAGCAGTACTTC.

This clonotype was picked up a small number of times. This chain connects TRBV5-5 to TRBJ2-1; the D gene is possibly TRBD2 (6 bases). Germline values: CDR1 SGHKS, CDR2 YYEKEE (reference sequence). The CDR3 sequence is 14 residues long. V was clipped by 5 bases and J by 11 bases, with 20 bases between them. The CDR3 region is CASRTAGTLMKQFF. The CDR3 DNA follows: TGTGCCAGCAGGACCGCCGGGACTCTAATGAAGCAGTTCTTC.